The clone carrying this T cell receptor (beta chain) appeared a few times. Original handling: The assay estimated nucleated cells by amplifying reference gene primers. Method: immunoSEQ multiplex PCR; TCRdb's copy keeps in-frame clones and lacks some. V and J calls and clone size are those listed in that table; D and trimming were worked out from the DNA. The sample lists fewer than 85,000 clones, roughly three quarters seen once, with 2% to 2.5% in the top ten. These data belong to a study of blood T cell repertoires in COVID-19. Study background: Sources were T cells, B-cell-depleted T cells, or PBMCs; the material itself was cDNA or gDNA.

The Seattle patients, enrolled during active infection, were followed longitudinally. Deletions cut 5 bases from V and 9 bases from J, with 17 bases between. Germline V gene sequence: CDR1 MNHNY, CDR2 SVGAGI (reference sequence). The CDR3 loop spans 14 amino acids. The chain carries TRBV6-6 and TRBJ1-5, with D perhaps matching TRBD1 (6 bases). The sequence came from a man aged 65 to 85 with COVID-19, enrolled during active disease. What was sequenced was peripheral blood. CDR3 sequence: CASSPRSQGGPQHF. As DNA, the CDR3 is TGTGCCAGCAGTCCCCGGTCGCAAGGGGGGCCCCAGCATTTT.